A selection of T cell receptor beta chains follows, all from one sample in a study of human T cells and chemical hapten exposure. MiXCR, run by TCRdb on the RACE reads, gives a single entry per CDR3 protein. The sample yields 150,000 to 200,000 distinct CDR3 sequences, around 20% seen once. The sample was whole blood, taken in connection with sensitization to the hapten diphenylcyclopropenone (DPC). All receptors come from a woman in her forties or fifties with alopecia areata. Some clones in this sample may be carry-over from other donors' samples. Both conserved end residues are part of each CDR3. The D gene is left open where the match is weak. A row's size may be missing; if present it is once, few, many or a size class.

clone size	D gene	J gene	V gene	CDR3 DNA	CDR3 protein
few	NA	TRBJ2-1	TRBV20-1	TGCAGTGCCGAGGGCAGGGATCTCACCTACAATGAGCAGTTCTTC	CSAEGRDLTYNEQFF
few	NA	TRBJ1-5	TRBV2	TGTGCCAGCAGTGAATTCCTCCCGGGAAGTCAGCCCCAGCATTTT	CASSEFLPGSQPQHF
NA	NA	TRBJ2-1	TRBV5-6	TGTGCCAGCAGCTCTACCGGGACCCTCGACAATGAGCAGTTCTTC	CASSSTGTLDNEQFF
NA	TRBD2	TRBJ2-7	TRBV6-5	TGTGCCAGCAACAGGAGGGGGGGACTAGCGGCCTACGAGCAGTACTTC	CASNRRGGLAAYEQYF
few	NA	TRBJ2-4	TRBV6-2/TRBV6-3	TGTGCCAGCAGTTATCTGCGCGAGGCGAACATTCAGTACTTC	CASSYLREANIQYF
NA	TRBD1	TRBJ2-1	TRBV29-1	TGCAGCGGAACACGTGGGACAGGACTCTACAATGAGCAGTTCTTC	CSGTRGTGLYNEQFF
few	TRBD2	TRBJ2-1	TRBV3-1	TGTGCCAGCAGCGAAAGCCTAGCGGGATACTACAATGAGCAGTTCTTC	CASSESLAGYYNEQFF
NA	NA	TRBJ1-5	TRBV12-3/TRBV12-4	TGTGCCAGCAGCTCTCCCTTTGACAGGTGGGATCAGCCCCAGCATTTT	CASSSPFDRWDQPQHF
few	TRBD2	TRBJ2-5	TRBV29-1	TGCAGCGTCGTAGCGGGAGCCGGGCGGGGAGAGACCCAGTACTTC	CSVVAGAGRGETQYF
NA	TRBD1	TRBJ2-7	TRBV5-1	TGCGCCAGCAGTAGGCAGGGGGCCTACCACGAGCAGTACTTC	CASSRQGAYHEQYF
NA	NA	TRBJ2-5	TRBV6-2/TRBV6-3	TGTGCCAGCAGATCGACAGCGTACCAAGAGACCCAGTACTTC	CASRSTAYQETQYF
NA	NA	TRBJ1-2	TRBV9	TGTGCCAGCAGCGTGGACGGGACTACCTACTATGGCTACACCTTC	CASSVDGTTYYGYTF
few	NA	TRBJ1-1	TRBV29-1	TGCAGCGTTGAAGGGTCGGGCACCTCTTCACCTGAAGCTTTCTTT	CSVEGSGTSSPEAFF
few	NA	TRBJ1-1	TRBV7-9	TGTGCCAGCAGTTACGGACGTACGCAGAACACTGAAGCTTTCTTT	CASSYGRTQNTEAFF
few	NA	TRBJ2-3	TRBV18	TGTGCCAGTTCCAGTGGACTAGCAGGGGGACGGGTGAGCACAGATACGCAGTATTTT	CASSSGLAGGRVSTDTQYF
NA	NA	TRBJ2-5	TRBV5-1	TGCGCCAGCAGCTTGGTTCTGGCAGACCAAGAGACCCAGTACTTC	CASSLVLADQETQYF
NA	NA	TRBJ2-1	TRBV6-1	TGTGCCAGCAGTGAAGGGGGGAGGTGGTACAATGAGCAGTTCTTC	CASSEGGRWYNEQFF
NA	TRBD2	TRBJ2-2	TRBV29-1	TGCAGCGTAGGGACTAGAGCCGGGGAGCTGTTTTTT	CSVGTRAGELFF
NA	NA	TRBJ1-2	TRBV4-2	TGTGCCAGCAGCCAAGCAGTCAGGGAAGGCTATGGCTACACCTTC	CASSQAVREGYGYTF
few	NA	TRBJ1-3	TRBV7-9	TGTGCCAGCAGCGGAGACCAGCAGTCGGGGCCTGGAAACACCATATATTTT	CASSGDQQSGPGNTIYF
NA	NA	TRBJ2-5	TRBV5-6	TGTGCCAGCAGCTTGTGGGCAGCCCAAGAGACCCAGTACTTC	CASSLWAAQETQYF
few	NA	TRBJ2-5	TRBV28	TGTGCCAGCACCGACAGCCAAGAGACCCAGTACTTC	CASTDSQETQYF
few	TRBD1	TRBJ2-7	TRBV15	TGTGCCACCAGAGACACCGGGACAGTCTACGAGCAGTACTTC	CATRDTGTVYEQYF
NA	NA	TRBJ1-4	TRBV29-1	TGCAGCGTTCGCCAGGGAACAGCTAATGAAAAACTGTTTTTT	CSVRQGTANEKLFF
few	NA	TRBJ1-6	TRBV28	TGTGCCAGCAGTTTAAGCGGGGGCTTGGGTTCACCCCTCCACTTT	CASSLSGGLGSPLHF
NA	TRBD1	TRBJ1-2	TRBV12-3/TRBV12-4	TGTGCCAGCAGTCCCCGGGACAGAATGAGCTATGGCTACACCTTC	CASSPRDRMSYGYTF
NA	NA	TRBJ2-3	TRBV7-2	TGTGCCAGCAACGCGGGGCTACACACAGATACGCAGTATTTT	CASNAGLHTDTQYF
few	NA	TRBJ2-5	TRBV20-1	TGCAGTGCTCGGCCTACCCAACAGAAAGAGACCCAGTACTTC	CSARPTQQKETQYF
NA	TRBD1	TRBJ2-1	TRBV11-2	TGTGCCAGCAGCTTAGGGGACAGGGTCGACAATGAGCAGTTCTTC	CASSLGDRVDNEQFF
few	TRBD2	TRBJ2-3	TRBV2	TGTGCCAGCACAGCGGGAGCGGTTGATACGCAGTATTTT	CASTAGAVDTQYF
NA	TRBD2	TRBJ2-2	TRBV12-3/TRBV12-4	TGTGCCAGCAGTCTACCTCGGGGGGGCCCGACCGGGGAGCTGTTTTTT	CASSLPRGGPTGELFF
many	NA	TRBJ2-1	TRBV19	TGTGCCAGTAGTATAAGAGGGATGGCTTTTGAGCAGTTCTTC	CASSIRGMAFEQFF
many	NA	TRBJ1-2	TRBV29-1	TGCAGCGCTAGGTTGGCGGGTAGTGGCTACACCTTC	CSARLAGSGYTF
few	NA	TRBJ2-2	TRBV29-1	TGCAGCGCCCATTTAGGAGGGGAGCTGTTTTTT	CSAHLGGELFF
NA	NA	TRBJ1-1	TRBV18	TGTGCCAGCTCACCACTGCCCGTGACTTCCATGAACACTGAAGCTTTCTTT	CASSPLPVTSMNTEAFF
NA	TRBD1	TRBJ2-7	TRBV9	TGTGCCAGCAGCCCCCGCGCAGGGGGCAGTTACGAGCAGTACTTC	CASSPRAGGSYEQYF
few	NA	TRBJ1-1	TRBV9	TGTGCCAGCAGCGTAGTTCGCGGGGAAGCTTTCTTT	CASSVVRGEAFF
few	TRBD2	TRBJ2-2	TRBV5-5	TGTGCCAGCAGCCTCTTAGGGACTAGCCCCGGGGAGCTGTTTTTT	CASSLLGTSPGELFF
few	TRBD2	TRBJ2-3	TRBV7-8	TGTGCCAGCAGGGCATATGAGCGGGAGGGCACAGATACGCAGTATTTT	CASRAYEREGTDTQYF
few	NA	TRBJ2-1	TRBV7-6	TGTGCCAGCAGCTTCAGACTTGGAAGCTCCTACAATGAGCAGTTCTTC	CASSFRLGSSYNEQFF
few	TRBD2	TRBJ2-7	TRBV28	TGTGCCAGCAGTTCGACTACATTGGCCATAGCGGGAGCTTCCTACGAGCAGTACTTC	CASSSTTLAIAGASYEQYF
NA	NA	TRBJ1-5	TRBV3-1	TGTGCCAGCAGCCGGGGACACAATAGCAATCAGCCCCAGCATTTT	CASSRGHNSNQPQHF
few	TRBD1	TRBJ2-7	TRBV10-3	TGTGCCATCAGTGATCCGGGACAGGGGAGGTACGAGCAGTACTTC	CAISDPGQGRYEQYF
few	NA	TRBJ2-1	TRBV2	TGTGCCAGCAGGGGGGGCGTAGAGCAGTTCTTC	CASRGGVEQFF
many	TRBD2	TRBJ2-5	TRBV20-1	TGCAGTGCTAGCGGTAGCGGGAGAGTCCAAGAGACCCAGTACTTC	CSASGSGRVQETQYF
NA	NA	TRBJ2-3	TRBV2	TGTGCCAGCAGTGAACTGCGGATAGATACGCAGTATTTT	CASSELRIDTQYF
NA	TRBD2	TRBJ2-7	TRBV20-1	TGCAGTGCCCGGACTAGCGGGAGGAAGGAGCAGTACTTC	CSARTSGRKEQYF
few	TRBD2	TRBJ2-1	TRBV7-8	TGTGCCAGCAGCTTAGTGGGACTAGCGGCCTACAATGAGCAGTTCTTC	CASSLVGLAAYNEQFF